This T cell receptor beta chain was identified during a study of response to subunit inactivated influenza vaccine. This clonotype was detected a few times. The germline gives CDR1 SGHNT, CDR2 YENEEA. V was cut by 0 bases and J by 9 bases, with 12 bases left in between. The CDR3 is 14 residues long. In TCRdb, the RT-PCR reads were re-called with MiXCR into one record per CDR3 protein. The sample lists around 500,000 distinct CDR3 sequences; roughly 11% were seen once. The receptor comes from a man aged 50 to 59 who received an inactivated influenza vaccine. Sequenced material: PBMCs from blood, taken more than 35 days after vaccination. The chain combines TRBV11-3 with TRBJ2-1, with D perhaps TRBD1 (5 bases). CDR3 sequence: CASSLDFRGGEQFF. The CDR3, as DNA: TGTGCCAGCAGCTTAGATTTTAGGGGTGGTGAGCAGTTCTTC.